The clone carrying this TCR beta chain was seen repeatedly, ten times or more. Its cognate antigen is unknown. Among the patients, none had received any treatment before thyroid surgery. The data belong to a study of metastatic and nonmetastatic thyroid tumors. Study-wide background: Blood and tumor or nodule tissue repertoires from malignant and benign thyroid patients were compared. General study points: Significantly greater TCR beta diversity was reportedly found in malignant thyroid tumors than in benign nodules (in blood and tumor).

The CDR3 is made up of 16 amino acids. V lost 3 bases and J lost 0, with 13 bases in between. In the original workflow: Differences in CDR3 between clinicopathological groups were drawn on to build a classifier intended to discriminate distant-metastatic papillary thyroid cancer patients. TCRdb used MiXCR to call clones anew from the PCR reads. The V and J calls reflect TCRdb's pipeline rather than the authors' work. This table holds 45,000 to 50,000 clones, roughly a fifth found once. The chain combines TRBV5-7 with TRBJ2-4; TRBD1 might be the D (6 bases). TRBV5-7 is known as an ORF, though its function is uncertain. This TCR came from a male donor with papillary thyroid cancer or a benign thyroid nodule (not recorded which). Some clones in this sample may be carry-over from other donors' samples. Sequenced material: blood. In DNA form, the CDR3 reads TGTGCCAGCAGCTGTGGGGGCCGGTTAGCCAAAAACATTCAGTACTTC. This translates into CASSCGGRLAKNIQYF.